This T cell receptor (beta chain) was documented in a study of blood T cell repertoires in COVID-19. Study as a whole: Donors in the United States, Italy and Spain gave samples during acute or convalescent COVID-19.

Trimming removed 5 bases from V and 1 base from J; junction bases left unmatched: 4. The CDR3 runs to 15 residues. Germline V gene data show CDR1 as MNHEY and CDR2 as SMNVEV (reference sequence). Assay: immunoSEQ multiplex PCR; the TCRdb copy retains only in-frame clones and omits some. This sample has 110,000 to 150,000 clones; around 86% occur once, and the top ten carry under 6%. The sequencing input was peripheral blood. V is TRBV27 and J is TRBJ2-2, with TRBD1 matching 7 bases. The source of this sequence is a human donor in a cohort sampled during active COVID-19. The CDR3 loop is CASSPRTGNTGELFF. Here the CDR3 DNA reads TGTGCCAGCAGTCCCCGGACAGGGAACACCGGGGAGCTGTTTTTT.